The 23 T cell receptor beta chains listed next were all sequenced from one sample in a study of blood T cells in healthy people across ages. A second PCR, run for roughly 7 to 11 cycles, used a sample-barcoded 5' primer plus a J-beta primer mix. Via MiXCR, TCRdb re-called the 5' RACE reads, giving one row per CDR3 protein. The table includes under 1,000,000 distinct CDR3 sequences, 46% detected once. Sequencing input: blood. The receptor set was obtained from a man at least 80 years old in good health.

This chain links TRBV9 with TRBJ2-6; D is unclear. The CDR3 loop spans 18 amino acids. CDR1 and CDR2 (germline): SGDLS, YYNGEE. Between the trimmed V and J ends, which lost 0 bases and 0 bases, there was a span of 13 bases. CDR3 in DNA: TGTGCCAGCAGCGTAGCCCTTGGACGGTTCTCTGGGGCCAACGTCCTGACTTTC. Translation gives CASSVALGRFSGANVLTF.

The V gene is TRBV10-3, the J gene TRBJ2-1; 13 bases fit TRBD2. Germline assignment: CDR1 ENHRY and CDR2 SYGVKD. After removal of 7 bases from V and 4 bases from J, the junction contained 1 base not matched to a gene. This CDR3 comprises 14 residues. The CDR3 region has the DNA TGTGCCATCAAGGGACTAGCGGGGTACAATGAGCAGTTCTTC. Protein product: CAIKGLAGYNEQFF.

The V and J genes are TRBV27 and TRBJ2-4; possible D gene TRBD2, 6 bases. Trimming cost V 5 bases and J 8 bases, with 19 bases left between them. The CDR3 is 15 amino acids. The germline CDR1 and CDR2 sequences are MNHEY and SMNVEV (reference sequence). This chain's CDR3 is CASSPLGDSRDIQYF. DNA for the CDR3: TGTGCCAGCAGTCCCCTCGGGGACTCGCGGGACATTCAGTACTTC.

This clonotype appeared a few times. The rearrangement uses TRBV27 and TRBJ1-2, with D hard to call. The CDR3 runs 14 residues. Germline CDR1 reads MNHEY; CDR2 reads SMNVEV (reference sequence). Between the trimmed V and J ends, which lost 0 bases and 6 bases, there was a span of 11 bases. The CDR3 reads CASSLSVSFHGYTF. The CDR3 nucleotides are TGTGCCAGCAGTTTATCGGTGTCTTTTCATGGCTACACCTTC.

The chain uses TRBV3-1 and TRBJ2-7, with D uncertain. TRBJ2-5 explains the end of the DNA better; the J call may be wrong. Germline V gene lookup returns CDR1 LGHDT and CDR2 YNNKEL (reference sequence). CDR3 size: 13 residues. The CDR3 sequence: CASSDDPLGTQYF. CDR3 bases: TGTGCCAGCAGCGACGACCCCTTGGGGACCCAGTACTTC.

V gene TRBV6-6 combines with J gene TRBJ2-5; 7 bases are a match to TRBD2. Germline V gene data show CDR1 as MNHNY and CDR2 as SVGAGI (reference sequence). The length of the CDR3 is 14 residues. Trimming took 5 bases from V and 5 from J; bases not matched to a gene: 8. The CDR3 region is CASSDGGVGETQYF. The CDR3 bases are TGTGCCAGCAGTGATGGGGGGGTAGGGGAGACCCAGTACTTC.

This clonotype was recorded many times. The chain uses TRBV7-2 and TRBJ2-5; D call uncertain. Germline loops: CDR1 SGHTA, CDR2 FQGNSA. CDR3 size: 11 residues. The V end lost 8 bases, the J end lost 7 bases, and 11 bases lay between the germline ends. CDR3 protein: CASGHQSTQYF. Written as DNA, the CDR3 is TGTGCCAGCGGCCATCAATCGACCCAGTACTTC.

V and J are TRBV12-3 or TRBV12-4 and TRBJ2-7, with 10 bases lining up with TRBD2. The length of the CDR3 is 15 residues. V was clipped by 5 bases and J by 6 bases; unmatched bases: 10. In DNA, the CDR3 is TGTGCCAGCAGTACCCTAGCGGGGGTCATGGCCGAGCAGTACTTC. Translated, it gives CASSTLAGVMAEQYF.

CDR3 region: CASSSWDTLATGELFF. The CDR3 DNA reads as TGTGCCAGCAGTTCCTGGGACACCCTCGCCACCGGGGAGCTGTTTTTT. The chain joins TRBV6-2 or TRBV6-3 to TRBJ2-2; D may be TRBD1 (6 bases). The CDR3 totals 16 residues. V was clipped by 4 bases and J by 4 bases, with 16 bases between them. The V gene's germline CDR1 is MNHEY and CDR2 SVGEGT.

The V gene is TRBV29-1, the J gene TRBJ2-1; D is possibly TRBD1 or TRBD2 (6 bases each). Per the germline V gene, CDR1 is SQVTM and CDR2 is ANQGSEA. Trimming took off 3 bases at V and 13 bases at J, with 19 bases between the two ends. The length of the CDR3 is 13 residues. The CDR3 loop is CSVEKQGGETQFF. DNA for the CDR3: TGCAGCGTTGAGAAACAGGGCGGGGAGACCCAGTTCTTC.

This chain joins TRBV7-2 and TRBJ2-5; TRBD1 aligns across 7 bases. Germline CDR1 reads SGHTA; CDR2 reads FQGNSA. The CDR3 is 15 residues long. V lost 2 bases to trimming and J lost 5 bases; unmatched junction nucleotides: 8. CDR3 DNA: TGTGCCAGCAGCTTACTGTGGACAGGAGGCGAGACCCAGTACTTC. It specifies CASSLLWTGGETQYF.

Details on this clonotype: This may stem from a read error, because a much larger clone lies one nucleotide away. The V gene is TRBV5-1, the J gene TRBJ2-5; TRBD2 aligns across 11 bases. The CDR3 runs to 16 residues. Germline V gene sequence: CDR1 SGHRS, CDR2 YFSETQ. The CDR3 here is CASSPSRLAGQGTQYF. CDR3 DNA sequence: TGCGCCAGCAGCCCATCACGACTAGCGGGGCAAGGGACCCAGTACTTC. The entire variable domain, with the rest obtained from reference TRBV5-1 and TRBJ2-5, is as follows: KAGVTQTPRYLIKTRGQQVTLSCSPISGHRSVSWYQQTPGQGLQFLFEYFSETQRNKGNFPGRFSGRQFSNSRSEMNVSTLELGDSALYLCASSPSRLAGQGTQYFGPGTRLLVL.

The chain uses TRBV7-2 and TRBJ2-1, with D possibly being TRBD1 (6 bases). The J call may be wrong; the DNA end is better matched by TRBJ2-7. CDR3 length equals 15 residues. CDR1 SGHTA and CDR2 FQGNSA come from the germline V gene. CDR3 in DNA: TGTGCCAGCAGCTACACAGGGAACTCCTACAATGAGCAGTACTTC. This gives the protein CASSYTGNSYNEQYF.

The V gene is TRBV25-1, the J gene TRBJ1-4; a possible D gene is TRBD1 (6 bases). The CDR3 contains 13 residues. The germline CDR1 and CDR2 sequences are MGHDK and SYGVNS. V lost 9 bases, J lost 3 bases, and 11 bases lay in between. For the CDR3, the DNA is TGTGCCAGTAACAGGGCAGCTAATGAAAAACTGTTTTTT. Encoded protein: CASNRAANEKLFF.

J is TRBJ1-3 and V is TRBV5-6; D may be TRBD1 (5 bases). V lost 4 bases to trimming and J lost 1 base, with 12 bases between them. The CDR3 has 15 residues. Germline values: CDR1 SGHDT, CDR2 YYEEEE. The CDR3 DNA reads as TGTGCCAGCAGCGGCCCGACAGTGTCTGGAAACACCATATATTTT. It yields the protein CASSGPTVSGNTIYF.

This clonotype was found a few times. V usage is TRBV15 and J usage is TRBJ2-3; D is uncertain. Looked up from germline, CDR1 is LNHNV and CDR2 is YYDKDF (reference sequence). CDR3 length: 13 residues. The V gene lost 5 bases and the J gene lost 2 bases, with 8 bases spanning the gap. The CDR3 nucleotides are TGTGCCACCAGCCGAGGTAACACAGATACGCAGTATTTT. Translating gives CATSRGNTDTQYF.

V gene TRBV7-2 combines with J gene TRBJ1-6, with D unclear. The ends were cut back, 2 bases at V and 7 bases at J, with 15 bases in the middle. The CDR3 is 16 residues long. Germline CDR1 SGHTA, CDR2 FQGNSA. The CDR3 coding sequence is TGTGCCAGCAGCTTATACGGCAGTCAGTTCAATTCACCCCTCCACTTT. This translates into CASSLYGSQFNSPLHF.

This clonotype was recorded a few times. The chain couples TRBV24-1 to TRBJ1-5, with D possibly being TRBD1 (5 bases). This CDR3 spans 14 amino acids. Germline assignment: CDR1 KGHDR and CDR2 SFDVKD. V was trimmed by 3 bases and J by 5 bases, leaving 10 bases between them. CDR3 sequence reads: CATSDGAGYQPQHF. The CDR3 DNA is TGTGCCACCAGTGATGGGGCCGGTTATCAGCCCCAGCATTTT.

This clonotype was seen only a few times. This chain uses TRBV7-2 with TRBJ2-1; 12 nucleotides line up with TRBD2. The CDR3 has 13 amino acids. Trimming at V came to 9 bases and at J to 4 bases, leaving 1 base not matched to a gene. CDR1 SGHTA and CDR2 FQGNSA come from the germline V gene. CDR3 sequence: CARGTSGYNEQFF. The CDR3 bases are TGTGCCAGGGGGACTAGCGGGTACAATGAGCAGTTCTTC.

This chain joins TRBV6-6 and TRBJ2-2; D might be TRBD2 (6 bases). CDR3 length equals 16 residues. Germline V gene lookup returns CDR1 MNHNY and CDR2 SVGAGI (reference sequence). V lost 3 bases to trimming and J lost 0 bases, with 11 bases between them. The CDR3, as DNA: TGTGCCAGCAGTTATCTCGGGACTGCGAACACCGGGGAGCTGTTTTTT. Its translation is CASSYLGTANTGELFF.

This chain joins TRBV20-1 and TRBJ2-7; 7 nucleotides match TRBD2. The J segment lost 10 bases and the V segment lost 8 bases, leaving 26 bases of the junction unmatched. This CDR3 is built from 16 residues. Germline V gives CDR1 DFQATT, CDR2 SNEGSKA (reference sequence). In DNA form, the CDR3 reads TGCAGTACCAGAATCGGGGGGAGGACCAACGCGGAGACTCAGTACTTC. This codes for CSTRIGGRTNAETQYF.

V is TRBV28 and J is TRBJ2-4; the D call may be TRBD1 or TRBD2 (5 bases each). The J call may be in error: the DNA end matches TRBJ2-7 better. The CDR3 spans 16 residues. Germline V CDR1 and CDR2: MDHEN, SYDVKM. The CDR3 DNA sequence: TGTGCCAGCAGCCCAAGTATGGGGGAAAGGATCTACGAGCAGTACTTC. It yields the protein CASSPSMGERIYEQYF.

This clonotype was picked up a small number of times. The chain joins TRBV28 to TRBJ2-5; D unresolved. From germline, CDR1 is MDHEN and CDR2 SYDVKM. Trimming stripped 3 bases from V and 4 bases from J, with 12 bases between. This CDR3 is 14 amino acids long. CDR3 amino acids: CASSFEWGAETQYF. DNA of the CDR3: TGTGCCAGCAGTTTTGAGTGGGGTGCAGAGACCCAGTACTTC.